Listed below are T cell receptor beta chains from one sample, sequenced in a study of cytomegalovirus exposure and HLA in healthy donors. Generated by immunoSEQ multiplex PCR, the TCRdb table keeps only in-frame clones and is missing some. The sample shows around 200,000 clones, 60% to 85% of them seen only once. Material: PBMCs. The receptors originated from a male donor in good health and CMV-seronegative. CDR3s include the opening cysteine and the closing phenylalanine or tryptophan. A D gene is named only where the DNA matches it firmly. Expanded clones get a size class; other rows say once, few or many, or leave the size out.

d_call: -; v_call: TRBV6-1; j_call: TRBJ2-7; clone_size: -; cdr3_nt: TGTGCCAGCAGTGAAGCGCGCCAGGGTTTTCCCTACGAGCAGTACTTC; cdr3_aa: CASSEARQGFPYEQYF
d_call: -; v_call: TRBV27; j_call: TRBJ2-3; clone_size: -; cdr3_nt: TGTGCCAGCAGCCTCGGGGTACCTATGCCTACAGATACGCAGTATTTT; cdr3_aa: CASSLGVPMPTDTQYF
d_call: -; v_call: TRBV4-1; j_call: TRBJ1-1; clone_size: -; cdr3_nt: TGCGCCAGCAGCCACGGGACTTCCACCCTGGGCACTAAAGCTTTCTTT; cdr3_aa: CASSHGTSTLGTKAFF
d_call: -; v_call: TRBV7-3; j_call: TRBJ1-5; clone_size: few; cdr3_nt: TGTGCCAGCAGCTTAAATCAGGGAGGACAGCCCCAGCATTTT; cdr3_aa: CASSLNQGGQPQHF
d_call: -; v_call: TRBV11-2; j_call: TRBJ2-5; clone_size: -; cdr3_nt: TGTGCCAGCAGCCGTACAGAGCAAGAGACCCAGTACTTC; cdr3_aa: CASSRTEQETQYF
d_call: TRBD1; v_call: TRBV28; j_call: TRBJ1-2; clone_size: -; cdr3_nt: TGTGCCAGCAGTTCGACAGGGGAAGATGGCTACACCTTC; cdr3_aa: CASSSTGEDGYTF
d_call: -; v_call: TRBV28; j_call: TRBJ1-2; clone_size: once; cdr3_nt: TGTGCCAGCAGCATAGACAGTTCGGTCTATGGCTACACCTTC; cdr3_aa: CASSIDSSVYGYTF
d_call: -; v_call: TRBV30; j_call: TRBJ1-3; clone_size: once; cdr3_nt: TGTGCCTGGGGAGCTGGAAACACCATATATTTT; cdr3_aa: CAWGAGNTIYF
d_call: -; v_call: TRBV19; j_call: TRBJ1-6; clone_size: -; cdr3_nt: TGTGCCAGTAGTATAGATCGGAGGGGTCCTGCTCCGGGTGATTCACCCCTCCACTTT; cdr3_aa: CASSIDRRGPAPGDSPLHF
d_call: TRBD2; v_call: TRBV11-1; j_call: TRBJ2-1; clone_size: -; cdr3_nt: TGTGCCAGCAGCCAAGGGTGGGTAGCGGGAGGGAATGAGCAGTTCTTC; cdr3_aa: CASSQGWVAGGNEQFF
d_call: -; v_call: TRBV9; j_call: TRBJ1-1; clone_size: few; cdr3_nt: TGTGCCAGCAGCTTAGAAGAGACTATGAACACTGAAGCTTTCTTT; cdr3_aa: CASSLEETMNTEAFF
d_call: TRBD1; v_call: TRBV6-5; j_call: TRBJ2-7; clone_size: -; cdr3_nt: TGTGCCAGCAGTTGGCAGGGGGCTAGACCCTACGAGCAGTACTTC; cdr3_aa: CASSWQGARPYEQYF
d_call: -; v_call: TRBV9; j_call: TRBJ2-1; clone_size: -; cdr3_nt: TGTGCCAGCAGCTGGCCCAACGGGCAGGGAGGCAATGAGCAGTTCTTC; cdr3_aa: CASSWPNGQGGNEQFF
d_call: TRBD2; v_call: TRBV30; j_call: TRBJ2-1; clone_size: -; cdr3_nt: TGTGCCTGGAGTGGGGCAGCGGGGGGGCTTTACAATGAGCAGTTCTTC; cdr3_aa: CAWSGAAGGLYNEQFF
d_call: -; v_call: TRBV14; j_call: TRBJ1-5; clone_size: few; cdr3_nt: TGTGCCATACAACGAACGCAGCCCCAGCATTTT; cdr3_aa: CAIQRTQPQHF
d_call: TRBD2; v_call: TRBV9; j_call: TRBJ2-1; clone_size: few; cdr3_nt: TGTGCCAGTTCTTTAGCGGGAGGACCTTACAATGAGCAGTTCTTC; cdr3_aa: CASSLAGGPYNEQFF
d_call: TRBD1; v_call: TRBV11-2; j_call: TRBJ1-1; clone_size: -; cdr3_nt: TGTGCCAGCAGCCCCCGGGACAGGAACACTGAAGCTTTCTTT; cdr3_aa: CASSPRDRNTEAFF
d_call: TRBD1; v_call: TRBV5-5; j_call: TRBJ1-5; clone_size: -; cdr3_nt: TGTGCCAGCAGCTGGACAGGGGACCCAAGCAATCAGCCCCAGCATTTT; cdr3_aa: CASSWTGDPSNQPQHF
d_call: -; v_call: TRBV6-5; j_call: TRBJ1-5; clone_size: few; cdr3_nt: TGTGCCAGCAGTTACTCCAGGGTGGTCAATCAGCCCCAGCATTTT; cdr3_aa: CASSYSRVVNQPQHF
d_call: -; v_call: TRBV19; j_call: TRBJ2-7; clone_size: few; cdr3_nt: TGTGCCACCCGGCGAGGCTACGAGCAGTACTTC; cdr3_aa: CATRRGYEQYF
d_call: TRBD2; v_call: TRBV27; j_call: TRBJ2-7; clone_size: -; cdr3_nt: TGTGCCAGCAGTTTAACTAGCGGTTACGAGCAGTACTTC; cdr3_aa: CASSLTSGYEQYF
d_call: -; v_call: TRBV6-5; j_call: TRBJ1-5; clone_size: few; cdr3_nt: TGTGCCAGCAGTTTAGCCCCAGGAGGTCCAAATCAGCCCCAGCATTTT; cdr3_aa: CASSLAPGGPNQPQHF
d_call: -; v_call: TRBV9; j_call: TRBJ1-5; clone_size: -; cdr3_nt: TGTGCCAGATGGGCAGAAGATAGCAATCAGCCCCAGCATTTT; cdr3_aa: CARWAEDSNQPQHF
d_call: -; v_call: TRBV29-1; j_call: TRBJ2-1; clone_size: once; cdr3_nt: TGCAGCGTTGAAAAGGACAGCTCCAATGAGCAGTTCTTC; cdr3_aa: CSVEKDSSNEQFF
d_call: TRBD2; v_call: TRBV2; j_call: TRBJ2-3; clone_size: -; cdr3_nt: TGTGCCAGCAGTGAAGGAGCGGGGGTCCTCGATACGCAGTATTTT; cdr3_aa: CASSEGAGVLDTQYF
d_call: -; v_call: TRBV5-4; j_call: TRBJ2-7; clone_size: -; cdr3_nt: TGTGCCAGCAGCTTGGGCATTAGCCCGGTCGACGAGCAGTACTTC; cdr3_aa: CASSLGISPVDEQYF
d_call: TRBD2; v_call: TRBV9; j_call: TRBJ2-1; clone_size: -; cdr3_nt: TGTGCCAGCAGCGTAGGACTAGCGGGGGGGGAGCAGTTCTTC; cdr3_aa: CASSVGLAGGEQFF